The next 16 T cell receptor beta chains were all read from a single sample in a study of cytomegalovirus exposure and HLA in healthy donors. The PCR contained 60 Vbeta and 13 Jbeta primers. The table came from immunoSEQ multiplex PCR; TCRdb's copy has only in-frame clones and leaves some out. The profile covers approximately 210,000 clones, with roughly 82% appearing a single time and roughly 5.5% taken by the ten largest. The sequencing sample was made of PBMCs. The receptors originated from a man in his forties or fifties in good health and CMV-seropositive.

The V call is TRBV27, the J call TRBJ1-5; 7 positions agree with TRBD1. In germline, CDR1 is MNHEY, CDR2 SMNVEV (reference sequence). With V trimmed by 2 bases and J by 7 bases, 5 bases remained unmatched. This CDR3 is 14 amino acids long. The CDR3 sequence is CASSLKGAGQPQHF. Written as DNA, the CDR3 is TGTGCCAGCAGTTTAAAGGGGGCCGGGCAGCCCCAGCATTTT.

The gene calls are TRBV2 and TRBJ1-2; tentative D call: TRBD1 (5 bases). This CDR3 has 12 residues. Germline CDR1 and CDR2: SNHLY and FYNNEI. The germline V and J ends were trimmed by 4 bases and 8 bases, with 11 bases remaining between them. CDR3 in amino acids: CASSGGRVGYTF. The CDR3 coding sequence is TGTGCCAGCAGTGGGGGCAGGGTGGGCTACACCTTC.

This sequence joins TRBV6-5 and TRBJ2-1; D not resolved. The germline CDR1 and CDR2 sequences are MNHEY and SVGAGI. Trimming left V 6 bases short and J 4 bases short, with 7 bases between. The CDR3 length is 12 residues. CDR3 sequence (DNA): TGTGCCAGCAGAAAACTGTACAATGAGCAGTTCTTC. It codes for CASRKLYNEQFF.

The chain combines TRBV25-1 with TRBJ1-2; D is possibly TRBD1 (5 bases). V lost 7 bases and J 4 bases, leaving 16 bases between the germline ends. Germline V gene lookup returns CDR1 MGHDK and CDR2 SYGVNS. The CDR3 runs to 14 residues. The CDR3 coding sequence is TGTGCCAGCACCTTGACGGGGACTTCCTATGGCTACACCTTC. Residues: CASTLTGTSYGYTF.

The chain links TRBV5-6 to TRBJ2-1, with 11 bases matching TRBD2. The CDR3 has 17 amino acids. Per the germline V gene, CDR1 is SGHDT and CDR2 is YYEEEE. Trimming at V came to 2 bases and at J to 4 bases, leaving 8 bases not matched to a gene. The CDR3 region has the DNA TGTGCCAGCAGCTTAATAGCGGGAGGGCCGAGATACAATGAGCAGTTCTTC. As protein: CASSLIAGGPRYNEQFF.

This clone was observed a few times. The chain employs TRBV27 and TRBJ2-7; 10 bases align to TRBD1. The V and J ends lost 4 bases and 0 bases, in that order; junction bases with no gene match: 0. The CDR3 consists of 14 residues. CDR1 is MNHEY and CDR2 is SMNVEV in the germline V gene (reference sequence). The CDR3, as DNA: TGTGCCAGCAGTTGGACAGGGGGCTCCTACGAGCAGTACGTC. This sequence encodes CASSWTGGSYEQYV.

The rearrangement joins TRBV2 to TRBJ2-7, with D unclear. CDR3 size: 12 residues. Looked up from germline, CDR1 is SNHLY and CDR2 is FYNNEI. Trimming left V 8 bases short and J 2 bases short, with 10 bases between. The CDR3, as DNA: TGTGCCAGCTCCCTTCTTACCTACGAGCAGTACTTC. Translation: CASSLLTYEQYF.

This rearrangement joins TRBV30 to TRBJ2-7, with D possibly being TRBD1 (5 bases). Deletions cut 4 bases from V and 3 bases from J, with 16 bases between. The CDR3 totals 14 residues. Germline assignment: CDR1 GTSNPN and CDR2 SVGIG (reference sequence). The CDR3 DNA reads as TGTGCCTGGAACGTTCAGGGCCGAAACTACGAGCAGTACTTC. This codes for CAWNVQGRNYEQYF.

This clone was seen once. This chain uses TRBV9 with TRBJ1-4, with 8 bases identical to TRBD1. CDR3 size: 19 residues. CDR1 is SGDLS, CDR2 YYNGEE, per germline. With V trimmed by 4 bases and J by 0 bases, 14 bases remained unmatched. In DNA form, the CDR3 reads TGTGCCAGCAGCCGCGAACCAGGGGGCGCAGGGGCAACTAATGAAAAACTGTTTTTT. This translates into CASSREPGGAGATNEKLFF.

The V gene is TRBV14, the J gene TRBJ1-1, with D possibly being TRBD1 (5 bases). Looked up from germline, CDR1 is SGHDN and CDR2 is FVKESK. With 3 bases removed from V and 0 bases from J, the gap between germline ends came to 11 bases. The CDR3 runs 15 residues. CDR3 sequence (DNA): TGTGCCAGCAGCCACAGGGCCCTCCTGAACACTGAAGCTTTCTTT. Translating it yields CASSHRALLNTEAFF.

CDR3 nucleotide sequence: TGTGCCAGCAGCGGGACAGGGGGCTACGAGCAGTACTTC. The encoded protein is CASSGTGGYEQYF. The chain joins TRBV6-1 to TRBJ2-7, with TRBD1 matching 11 bases. The germline CDR1 and CDR2 sequences are MNHNS and SASEGT. The CDR3 runs to 13 residues. Trimming took 6 bases from V and 3 from J; bases not matched to a gene: 1.

The chain is built from TRBV7-9 and TRBJ1-1; D is uncertain. Per the germline V gene, CDR1 is SEHNR and CDR2 is FQNEAQ (reference sequence). The CDR3 has 11 residues. V was clipped by 3 bases and J by 5 bases, with 4 bases between them. The CDR3 DNA sequence: TGTGCCAGCAGCTTGAGGACTGAAGCTTTCTTT. It specifies CASSLRTEAFF.

The chain couples TRBV6-6 to TRBJ2-7, with D possibly TRBD2 on 6 matching bases. This CDR3 is 14 amino acids long. Between the trimmed V and J ends, which lost 5 bases and 2 bases, there was a span of 13 bases. Germline lookup yields CDR1 MNHNY and CDR2 SVGAGI (reference sequence). Here the CDR3 reads CASSLPLAPYEQYF. The CDR3 DNA sequence: TGTGCCAGCAGTCTTCCTCTAGCGCCCTACGAGCAGTACTTC.

The CDR3 sequence: CASRGTGVGNQPQHF. As DNA, the CDR3 is TGTGCCAGCAGGGGAACAGGGGTCGGCAATCAGCCCCAGCATTTT. J is TRBJ1-5 and V is TRBV27, with 7 nucleotides matching TRBD1. CDR1 and CDR2 from the germline V gene are MNHEY and SMNVEV (reference sequence). The ends lost 6 bases at V and 2 bases at J; junction bases unmatched: 7. The CDR3 is made up of 15 amino acids.

The V call is TRBV19, the J call TRBJ2-7; TRBD1 agrees at 8 bases. The CDR3 sequence is 13 residues long. The V segment lost 5 bases and the J segment 7 bases; nucleotides outside the gene matches: 7. Germline CDR1 is LNHDA and CDR2 is SQIVND (reference sequence). The CDR3 sequence: CASSPGQGSEQYV. The CDR3 coding sequence is TGTGCCAGTAGTCCTGGACAGGGCTCGGAGCAGTACGTC.

The J gene is TRBJ2-5, the V gene TRBV19; 7 bases match TRBD2. Per germline, CDR1 LNHDA and CDR2 SQIVND (reference sequence). The V segment lost 10 bases and the J segment 5 bases; nucleotides outside the gene matches: 10. This CDR3 is built from 13 residues. CDR3 nucleotide sequence: TGTGCCACTCACGGACTAGATGTGGAGACCCAGTACTTC. This gives the protein CATHGLDVETQYF.